This note documents a single T cell receptor (beta chain) sequence. The record originates from a study of blood T cell repertoires in COVID-19. Across the study: From the United States, Italy and Spain came samples of acute and convalescent COVID-19.

The table came from immunoSEQ multiplex PCR; TCRdb's copy has only in-frame clones and leaves some out. The data show about 210,000 clones, roughly four fifths seen once. V was cut by 5 bases and J by 6 bases, with 16 bases left in between. Germline CDR1 is LNHDA and CDR2 is SQIVND (reference sequence). This CDR3 is 15 amino acids long. V is TRBV19 and J is TRBJ2-2, with D perhaps matching TRBD2 (6 bases). This receptor was taken from a woman aged 50 to 65 with active or convalescent COVID-19. The sequencing input was peripheral blood. The CDR3 coding sequence is TGTGCCAGTAGTTTGGCCGGGGGTAGTCCCGGGGAGCTGTTTTTT. It is translated as CASSLAGGSPGELFF.